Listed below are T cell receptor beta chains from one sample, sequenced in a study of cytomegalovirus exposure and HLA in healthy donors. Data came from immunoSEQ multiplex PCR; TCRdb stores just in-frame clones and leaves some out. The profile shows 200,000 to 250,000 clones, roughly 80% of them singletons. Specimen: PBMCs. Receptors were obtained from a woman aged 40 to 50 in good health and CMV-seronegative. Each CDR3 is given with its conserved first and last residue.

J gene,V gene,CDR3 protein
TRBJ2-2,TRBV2,CASSRTGGSGGELFF
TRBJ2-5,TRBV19,CASRGTPQIGTQYF
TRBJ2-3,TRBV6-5,CASSYGQGSADTQYF
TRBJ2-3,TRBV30,CALEEIAGADTQYF
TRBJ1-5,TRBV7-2,CASSATGRGGNQPQHF
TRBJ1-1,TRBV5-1,CASRRQGAQGSRFNTEAFF
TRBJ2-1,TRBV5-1,CASSFDSPIGEQFF
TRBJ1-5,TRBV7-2,CASSPRQGQPQHF
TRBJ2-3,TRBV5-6,CASSWGGSTDTQYF
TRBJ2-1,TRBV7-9,CATSRSSYNEQFF
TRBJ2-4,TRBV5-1,CASSLYLAGDGKNIQYF
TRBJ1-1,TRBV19,CASSIGSVEAFF
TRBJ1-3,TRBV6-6,CASSQVGQSAGNTIYF
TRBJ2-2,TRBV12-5,CASGFPGTGELFF
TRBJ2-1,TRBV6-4,CASSPDGGAAASYNEQFF
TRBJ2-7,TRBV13,CASSYVGLAGGSYEQYF
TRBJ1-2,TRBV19,CASSISGLSNYGYTF
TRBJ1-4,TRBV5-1,CASSLGQNNEKLFF
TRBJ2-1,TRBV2,CASRAPRGQGDNEQFF
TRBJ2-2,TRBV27,CASSSPGFGSNTGELFF
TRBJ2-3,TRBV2,CASSPLGDTQYF
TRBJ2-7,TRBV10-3,CATGRPSGRAKEQYF
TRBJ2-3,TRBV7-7,CASSDGASGTDTQYF
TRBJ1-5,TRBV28,CASTLGGGGNQPQHF
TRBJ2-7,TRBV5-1,CASGLGDLSYEQYF
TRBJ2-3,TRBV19,CASSINRGTDTQYF
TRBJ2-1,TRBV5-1,CASSQKLDSLSIYNEQFF
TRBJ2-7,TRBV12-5,CASGLGHPYEQYF
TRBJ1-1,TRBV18,CASSPQANTEAFF
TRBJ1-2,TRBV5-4,CASSSTGTFYGYTF
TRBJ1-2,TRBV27,CASSWSGTGANYGYTF
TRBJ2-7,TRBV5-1,CASSPKIGVEQYF
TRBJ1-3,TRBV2,CASSERGRAGNTIYF
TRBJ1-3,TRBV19,CASKDTSSGNTIYF
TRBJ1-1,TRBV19,CASSMGQGVTEAFF
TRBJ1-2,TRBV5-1,CASSSDGNYGYTF
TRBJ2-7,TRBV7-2,CASSSSRLAQYYEQYF
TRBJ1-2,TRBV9,CASSAGTGVRRYTF
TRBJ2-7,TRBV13,CASSLARGTAQLFPYEQYF
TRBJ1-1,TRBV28,CASSTAGTAIEAFF
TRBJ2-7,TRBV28,CASSHDRGIYEQYF
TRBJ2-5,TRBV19,CASSIIGETQYF
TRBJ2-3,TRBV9,CASSVGTRGTDTQYF
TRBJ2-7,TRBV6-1,CASRNLRTAIYEQYF
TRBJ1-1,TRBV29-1,CSVPRTGFFTEAFF
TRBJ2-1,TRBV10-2,CASSESGVGGEQFF
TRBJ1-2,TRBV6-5,CASSYSRDGYGYTF
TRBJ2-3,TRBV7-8,CASSLMRGGGTDTQYF
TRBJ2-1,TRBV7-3,CASSRTDSYNEQFF
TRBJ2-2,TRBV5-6,CASSPGGLVTGELFF
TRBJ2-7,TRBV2,CASIVLGLGGEQYF
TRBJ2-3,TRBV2,CASSDPGTSGYTQYF
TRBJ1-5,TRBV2,CASSLRSGGGQPQHF
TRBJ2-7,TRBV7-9,CSSSHGAGAYEQYF
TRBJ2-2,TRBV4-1,CASSQGWATGELFF
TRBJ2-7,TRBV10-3,CAISESAGPNYEQYF
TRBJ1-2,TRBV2,CAREPDRGLRGYTF
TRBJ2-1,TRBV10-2,CASRAGGIDEQFF